Included here is one T cell receptor (beta chain) sequence, with context. Its cognate antigen has yet to be identified. Base-call qualities are not available, and no considerably larger clone is one nucleotide away. Library prep was done by the immunoSEQ multiplex PCR assay. TCRdb carries this immuneACCESS record with in-frame sequences only. Its versions omit some clonotypes, under half of them owing to an unresolved V gene in the studies checked, with the rest unexplained. The sample table records roughly 60,000 clones; more than 85% of these occur just once. The ten largest account for around 0.85% of the sample. This entry belongs to a study of T cell changes during pregnancy in multiple sclerosis (dated by TCRdb to the late 2010s). Study-wide context: The study examined how the T cell repertoire changed over the course of pregnancy in women with multiple sclerosis.

The CDR3 spans 16 residues, from the cysteine through the phenylalanine. This entry keeps only the CDR3 DNA: 48 bases, framed from base 1. From a lookup of the germline V gene (reference sequence), CDR1 and CDR2 are GTSNPN and SVGIG. Unmatched junction bases come to 9, with V trimmed by 0 bases and J by 2 bases. The source is a female donor with multiple sclerosis, enrolled in a pregnancy study. Sequencing was performed on peripheral blood, taken before pregnancy. This chain is built from TRBV30 and TRBJ2-7, with 8 bases matching TRBD1. The encoded CDR3 is CAWSVGGQAATYEQYF. The bases read TGTGCCTGGAGTGTTGGGGGACAGGCCGCGACCTACGAGCAGTACTTC.